This TCR beta chain was retrieved from a study of blood T cell repertoires in COVID-19. In the study overall: Sites in the United States, Italy and Spain provided acute and convalescent COVID-19 samples. T cells, B-cell-depleted T cells, or PBMCs provided the cDNA or gDNA that served as material.

Data came from immunoSEQ multiplex PCR; TCRdb stores just in-frame clones and leaves some out. This table has fewer than 300,000 clones, approximately 89% appearing once. V gave up 5 bases and J gave up 5 bases; unmatched junction bases: 6. CDR1 KGHSH and CDR2 LQKENI come from the germline V gene. The CDR3 is 15 amino acids. This TCR was sampled from a woman in her forties or fifties with acute or convalescent COVID-19. Material for sequencing was peripheral blood. The chain uses TRBV18 and TRBJ2-1, with 10 bases that match TRBD2. The CDR3 loop is CASSVTSGKDNEQFF. Written as DNA, the CDR3 is TGTGCCAGCTCAGTAACTAGCGGGAAGGACAATGAGCAGTTCTTC.